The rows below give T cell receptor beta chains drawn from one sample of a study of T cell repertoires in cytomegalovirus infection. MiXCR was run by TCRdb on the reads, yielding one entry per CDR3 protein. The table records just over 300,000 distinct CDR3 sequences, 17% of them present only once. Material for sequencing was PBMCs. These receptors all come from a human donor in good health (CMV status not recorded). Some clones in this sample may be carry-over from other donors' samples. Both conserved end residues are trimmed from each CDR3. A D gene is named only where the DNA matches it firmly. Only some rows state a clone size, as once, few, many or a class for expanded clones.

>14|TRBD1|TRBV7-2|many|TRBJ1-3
ASSPRTGRSGNTIY
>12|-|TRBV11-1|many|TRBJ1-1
ASSFTPRGTEAF
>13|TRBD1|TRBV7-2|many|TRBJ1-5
ASSLHGQGDQPQH
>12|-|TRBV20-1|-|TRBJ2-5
SARDWGMGETQY
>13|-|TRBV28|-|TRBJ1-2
ASSSPPGLPYGYT
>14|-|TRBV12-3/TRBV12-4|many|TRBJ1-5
ASSRQGYGTNQPQH
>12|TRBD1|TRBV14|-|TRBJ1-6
ASSLRDSGSPLH
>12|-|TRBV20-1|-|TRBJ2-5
SARPAASQETQY
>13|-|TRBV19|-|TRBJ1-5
ASTLSGTTDQPQH
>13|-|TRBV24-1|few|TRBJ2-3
ATSDRDSNTDTQY
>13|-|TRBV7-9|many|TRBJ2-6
ASSLDSSGANVLT
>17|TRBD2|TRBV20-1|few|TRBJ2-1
SASPTSGGGFYSYNEQF
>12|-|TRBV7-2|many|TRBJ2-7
ASSAGDLAYEQY
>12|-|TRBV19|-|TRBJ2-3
ASTGLSPGDTQY
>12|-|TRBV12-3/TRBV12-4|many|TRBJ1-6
ASSYSYEGSPLH
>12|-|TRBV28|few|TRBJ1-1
ASSLSGLQNGAF
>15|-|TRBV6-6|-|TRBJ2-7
ASSYGLVENLNYEQY
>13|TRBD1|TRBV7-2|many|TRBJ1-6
ASSQGQGFSSPLH
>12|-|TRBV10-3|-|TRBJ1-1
ATLEGPAGTEAF